This entry lists 5 T cell receptor beta chains sequenced from one sample in a study of blood T cell repertoires in COVID-19. Clones were sequenced by immunoSEQ multiplex PCR, and TCRdb holds only the in-frame ones, with some missing. The sample includes about 130,000 clones, around 76% of them seen just once. Sample: peripheral blood. Source of these receptors: a human donor in a cohort sampled during active COVID-19.

This CDR3 is CASSVGVVYQPQHF. The CDR3 DNA sequence: TGTGCCAGTTCCGTCGGGGTGGTTTATCAGCCCCAGCATTTT. The chain combines TRBV6-5 with TRBJ1-5; D gene ambiguous. Germline-derived CDR1 and CDR2 are MNHEY and SVGAGI. The CDR3 runs 14 residues. Between the trimmed V and J ends, which lost 9 bases and 5 bases, there was a span of 17 bases.

The rearrangement links TRBV10-2 to TRBJ1-6; D unclear. V gave up 10 bases and J gave up 0 bases, with 13 bases separating them. The CDR3 is 15 amino acids. CDR1 is WSHSY, CDR2 SAAADI, per germline. CDR3 amino acids: CATLLGSSYNSPLHF. In DNA, the CDR3 is TGCGCCACCCTCTTGGGGAGCTCCTATAATTCACCCCTCCACTTT.

The chain has TRBV6-1 and TRBJ1-2; 7 bases align to TRBD1. The CDR3 sequence is 14 residues long. The V and J ends lost 2 bases and 3 bases, in that order; junction bases with no gene match: 3. Germline lookup yields CDR1 MNHNS and CDR2 SASEGT. DNA of the CDR3: TGTGCCAGCAGTGAAAAGGGGGCGTACTATGGCTACACCTTC. This sequence encodes CASSEKGAYYGYTF.

This chain links TRBV7-2 with TRBJ1-5, with D uncertain. The CDR3 loop spans 13 amino acids. Germline CDR1 reads SGHTA; CDR2 reads FQGNSA. The germline V and J ends were trimmed by 4 bases and 7 bases, with 11 bases remaining between them. The CDR3 sequence is CASSYAGLQPQHF. CDR3 bases: TGTGCCAGCAGCTATGCAGGTCTGCAGCCCCAGCATTTT.

The CDR3 reads CASSSAPPGYYSNQPQHF. The DNA for the CDR3 is TGTGCCAGCAGTTCGGCACCTCCGGGATATTATAGCAATCAGCCCCAGCATTTT. V and J are TRBV27 and TRBJ1-5; D is unclear. The germline V gene has CDR1 MNHEY and CDR2 SMNVEV (reference sequence). The CDR3 is 18 residues long. V was cut by 4 bases and J by 0 bases, with 19 bases left in between.